This is a list of T cell receptor beta chains from one sample in a study of T cells after posttransplantation cyclophosphamide. Only in-frame clones appear in the TCRdb table, and some are missing; sequencing was by immunoSEQ multiplex PCR. The profile shows approximately 4,700 clones, less than 80% of them singletons. The sample in question was PBMCs, obtained after allogeneic stem cell transplant with posttransplant cyclophosphamide. The receptors here all came from a male patient aged 40 to 55 who received an allogeneic stem cell transplant from a related donor, was CMV-positive, and had acute and chronic GVHD. Some T cells may have originated in the graft donor. Both conserved end residues are part of each CDR3. D genes are given only for firm matches. Rows give clone size only sometimes, using once, few, many, or a class for an expanded clone.

j_call clone_size d_call v_call cdr3_nt cdr3_aa
TRBJ2-1 - TRBD2 TRBV30 TGTGCCTGGTTGGGGACTAGCGGGTACTCCTACAATGAGCAGTTCTTC CAWLGTSGYSYNEQFF
TRBJ2-1 - - TRBV11-2 TGTGCCAGCAGCTTGTCTCTAGGGCGGGATTCCTACAATGAGCAGTTCTTC CASSLSLGRDSYNEQFF
TRBJ1-1 few - TRBV6-9 TGTGCCAGCAACTCACAGGGTGAAGCTTTCTTT CASNSQGEAFF
TRBJ2-7 few - TRBV6-5 TGTGCCAGCAGTTACTCGCGGGTATACTACGAGCAGTACTTC CASSYSRVYYEQYF
TRBJ2-3 - - TRBV29-1 TGCAGCGTACCTAGCCCAGCCACAGATACGCAGTATTTT CSVPSPATDTQYF
TRBJ2-4 once - TRBV19 TGTGCCAGTGGCCCCCTGGGGGGAGGAGATACCAAAAACATTCAGTACTTC CASGPLGGGDTKNIQYF
TRBJ1-2 once - TRBV6-6 TGTGCCAGCAGTTTCGACACAGGCAACTATGGCTACACCTTC CASSFDTGNYGYTF
TRBJ2-1 - - TRBV11-3 TGTGCCAGCAGCTCTCGGACAGGTGGTACGGGAGCGGCCTACAATGAGCAGTTCTTC CASSSRTGGTGAAYNEQFF
TRBJ1-1 once - TRBV30 TGTGCCTGGTCAATCATGAACACTGAAGCTTTCTTT CAWSIMNTEAFF
TRBJ2-1 - - TRBV9 TGTGCCAGCAGCGGCGGACTCGGCTCCTACAATGAGCAGTTCTTC CASSGGLGSYNEQFF
TRBJ2-7 - TRBD1 TRBV25-1 TGTGCCAGCAGTGCAGGACAGGGGACTTACGAGCAGTACTTC CASSAGQGTYEQYF
TRBJ2-3 - - TRBV10-3 TGTGCCATCAGTGGGGCTACTAGGAGGGGCGCAGATACGCAGTATTTT CAISGATRRGADTQYF
TRBJ2-7 - TRBD1 TRBV10-3 TGTGCCATCAATAGACAGGGGGCGGACGCCGAGCAGTACTTC CAINRQGADAEQYF
TRBJ1-1 - TRBD1 TRBV5-1 TGCGCCAGCAGCCTCAACAGGGGGCTGAGGACTGAAGCTTTCTTT CASSLNRGLRTEAFF
TRBJ2-2 - TRBD2 TRBV7-6 TGTGCCAGCAGCGTAACCGCGGGGCTAGCGGGAGGTACCGGGGAGCTGTTTTTT CASSVTAGLAGGTGELFF
TRBJ2-3 - TRBD2 TRBV11-1 TGTGCCAGCAGCGCCCAAATCGGACTAGCCACAGATACGCAGTATTTT CASSAQIGLATDTQYF
TRBJ1-1 - - TRBV7-9 TGTGCCAGCAGCTCCCGAACGGTTTTCTTT CASSSRTVFF
TRBJ2-7 - TRBD1 TRBV20-1 TGCAGCGGGACAGAGACCTACGAGCAGTACTTC CSGTETYEQYF
TRBJ2-2 - - TRBV7-6 TGTGCCAGCAGCGCGGACAGGAACACCGGGGAGCTGTTTTTT CASSADRNTGELFF
TRBJ2-5 - - TRBV11-3 TGTGCCAGCAGCCAGGCAGGAGCGGTGCAAGAGACCCAGTACTTC CASSQAGAVQETQYF
TRBJ1-1 - TRBD1 TRBV7-8 TGTGCCAGCAGCCAGGACAGGGGAGCTGAAGCTTTCTTT CASSQDRGAEAFF
TRBJ1-5 few - TRBV2 TGTGCCAGCAGTGAAGAGGTGCTCCCGGGGCCCCAGCATTTT CASSEEVLPGPQHF
TRBJ1-2 - TRBD1 TRBV18 TGTGCCAGCTCACAACAGGGGCTCTTGGACTATGGCTACACCTTC CASSQQGLLDYGYTF
TRBJ2-1 - TRBD2 TRBV5-1 TGCGCCAGCAGCTTGGGCGCTCTAGCGGCCGAGCAGTTCTTC CASSLGALAAEQFF
TRBJ2-1 - TRBD2 TRBV7-8 TGTGCCAGCAGCGCGGGACTAGCGGGCCTCAATGAGCAGTTCTTC CASSAGLAGLNEQFF
TRBJ1-2 few TRBD1 TRBV5-1 TGCGCCAGCAGCGAGGGACAGGCGTCCTATGGCTACACCTTC CASSEGQASYGYTF
TRBJ2-2 - TRBD1 TRBV5-1 TGCGCCAGCAGCTTGACTGTGACAGGGGGCGAAGCGGGGGAGCTGTTTTTT CASSLTVTGGEAGELFF
TRBJ2-1 - TRBD1 TRBV19 TGTGCCAGTAGTCCGGGACAGGGGGCACATGAGCAGTTCTTC CASSPGQGAHEQFF
TRBJ2-1 - TRBD2 TRBV7-9 TGTGCCAGCAGCTTGGGCCTACTAGCGGGATACAGTTACAATGAGCAGTTCTTC CASSLGLLAGYSYNEQFF
TRBJ2-1 few - TRBV19 TGTGCCAGTAGTATAGTCGGGACTGCTTACAATGAGCAGTTCTTC CASSIVGTAYNEQFF
TRBJ1-2 - TRBD1 TRBV27 TGTGCCAGCGGAGACAGGGCTGAAGGCTACACCTTC CASGDRAEGYTF
TRBJ2-5 - TRBD2 TRBV5-1 TGCGCCAGCAGCTTGGGGGGGACTAGGAGAGAGACCCAGTACTTC CASSLGGTRRETQYF